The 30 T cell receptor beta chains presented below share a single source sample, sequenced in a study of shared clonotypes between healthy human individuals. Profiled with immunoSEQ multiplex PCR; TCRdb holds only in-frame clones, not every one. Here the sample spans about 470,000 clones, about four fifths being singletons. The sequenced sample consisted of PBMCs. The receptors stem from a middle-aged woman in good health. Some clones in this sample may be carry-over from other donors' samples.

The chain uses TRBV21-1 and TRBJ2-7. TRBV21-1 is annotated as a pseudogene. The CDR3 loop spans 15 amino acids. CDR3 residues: CASSTRASSSYEQYF. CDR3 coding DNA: TGTGCCAGCAGCACCCGAGCCAGTTCCTCCTACGAGCAGTACTTC.

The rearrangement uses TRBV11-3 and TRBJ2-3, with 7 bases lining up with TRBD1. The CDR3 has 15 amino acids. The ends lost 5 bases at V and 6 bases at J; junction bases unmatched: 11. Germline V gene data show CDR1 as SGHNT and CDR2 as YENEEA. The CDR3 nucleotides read TGTGCCAGCAGCCGAGGACAGGTTAGCGAGGATACGCAGTATTTT. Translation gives CASSRGQVSEDTQYF. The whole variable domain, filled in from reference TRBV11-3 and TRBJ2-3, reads EAGVVQSPRYKIIEKKQPVAFWCNPISGHNTLYWYLQNLGQGPELLIRYENEEAVDDSQLPKDRFSAERLKGVDSTLKIQPAELGDSAVYLCASSRGQVSEDTQYFGPGTRLTVL.

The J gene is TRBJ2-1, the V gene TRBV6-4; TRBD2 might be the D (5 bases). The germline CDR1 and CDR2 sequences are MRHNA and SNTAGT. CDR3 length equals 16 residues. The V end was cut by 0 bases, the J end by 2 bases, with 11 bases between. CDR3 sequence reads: CASSDSRDHPYNEQFF. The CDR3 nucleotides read TGTGCCAGCAGTGACTCGAGGGATCACCCCTACAATGAGCAGTTCTTC.

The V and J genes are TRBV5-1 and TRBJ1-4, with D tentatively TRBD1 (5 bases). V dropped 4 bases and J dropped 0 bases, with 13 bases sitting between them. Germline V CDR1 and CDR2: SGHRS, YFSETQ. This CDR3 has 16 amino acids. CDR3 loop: CASSPTGPATNEKLFF. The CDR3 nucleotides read TGCGCCAGCAGCCCCACAGGACCCGCAACTAATGAAAAACTGTTTTTT. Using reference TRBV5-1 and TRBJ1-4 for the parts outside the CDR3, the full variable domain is KAGVTQTPRYLIKTRGQQVTLSCSPISGHRSVSWYQQTPGQGLQFLFEYFSETQRNKGNFPGRFSGRQFSNSRSEMNVSTLELGDSALYLCASSPTGPATNEKLFFGSGTQLSVL.

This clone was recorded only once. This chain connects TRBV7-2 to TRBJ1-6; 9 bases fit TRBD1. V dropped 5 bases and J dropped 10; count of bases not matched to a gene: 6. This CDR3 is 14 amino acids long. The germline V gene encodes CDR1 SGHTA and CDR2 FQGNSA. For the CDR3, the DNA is TGTGCCAGCAGCATGTCGGACAGGGGATCACCCCTCCACTTT. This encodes CASSMSDRGSPLHF.

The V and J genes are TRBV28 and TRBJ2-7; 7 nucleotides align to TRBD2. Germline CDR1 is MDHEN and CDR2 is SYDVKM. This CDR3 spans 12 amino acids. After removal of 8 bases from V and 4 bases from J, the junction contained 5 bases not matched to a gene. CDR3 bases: TGTGCCAGCCCGCGGGAGAGGTACGAGCAGTACTTC. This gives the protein CASPRERYEQYF.

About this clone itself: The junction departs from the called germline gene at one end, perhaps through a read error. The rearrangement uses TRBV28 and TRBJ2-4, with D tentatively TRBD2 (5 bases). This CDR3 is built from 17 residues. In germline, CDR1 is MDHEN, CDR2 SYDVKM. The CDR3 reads CASSWLSVALAKTIQYF. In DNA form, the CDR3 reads TGTGCCAGCAGTTGGCTAAGTGTGGCTCTAGCCAAAACCATTCAGTACTTC.

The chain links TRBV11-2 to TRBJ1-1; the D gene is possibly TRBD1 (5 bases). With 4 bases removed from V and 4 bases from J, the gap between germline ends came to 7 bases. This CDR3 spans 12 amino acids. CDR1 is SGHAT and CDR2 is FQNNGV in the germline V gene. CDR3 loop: CASSSGGTEAFF. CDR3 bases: TGTGCCAGCAGCTCGGGGGGCACTGAAGCTTTCTTT.

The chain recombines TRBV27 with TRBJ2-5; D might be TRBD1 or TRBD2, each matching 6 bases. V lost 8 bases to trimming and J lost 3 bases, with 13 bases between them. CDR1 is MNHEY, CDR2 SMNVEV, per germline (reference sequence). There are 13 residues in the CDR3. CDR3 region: CASSQRGEETQYF. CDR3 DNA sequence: TGTGCCAGCTCCCAAAGGGGGGAAGAGACCCAGTACTTC.

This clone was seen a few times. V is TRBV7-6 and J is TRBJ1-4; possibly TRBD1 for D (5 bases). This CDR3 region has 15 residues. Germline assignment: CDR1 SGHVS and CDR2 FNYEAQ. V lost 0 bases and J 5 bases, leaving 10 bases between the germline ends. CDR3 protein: CASSLAAGSNEKLFF. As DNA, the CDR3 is TGTGCCAGCAGCTTAGCGGCAGGGTCGAATGAAAAACTGTTTTTT.

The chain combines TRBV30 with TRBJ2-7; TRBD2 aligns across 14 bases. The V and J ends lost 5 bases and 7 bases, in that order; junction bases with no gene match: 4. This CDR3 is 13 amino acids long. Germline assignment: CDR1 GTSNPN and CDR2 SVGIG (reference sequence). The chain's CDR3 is CAWGTSGRWEQYF. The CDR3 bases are TGTGCCTGGGGGACTAGCGGGAGATGGGAGCAGTACTTC.

CDR3 in amino acids: CASSMGQRFYGYTF. The DNA of the CDR3 is TGTGCCAGTAGTATGGGGCAGCGATTCTATGGCTACACCTTC. The rearrangement joins TRBV19 to TRBJ1-2; D is possibly TRBD1 (5 bases). Looked up from germline, CDR1 is LNHDA and CDR2 is SQIVND (reference sequence). The V and J ends lost 3 bases and 4 bases respectively, with 12 bases between them. The CDR3 is 14 residues long.

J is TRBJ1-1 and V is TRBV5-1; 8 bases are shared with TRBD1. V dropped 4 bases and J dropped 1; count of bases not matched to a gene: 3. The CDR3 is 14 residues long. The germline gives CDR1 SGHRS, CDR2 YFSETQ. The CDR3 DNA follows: TGCGCCAGCAGCGTGGGACAGGCGAACACTGAAGCTTTCTTT. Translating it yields CASSVGQANTEAFF.

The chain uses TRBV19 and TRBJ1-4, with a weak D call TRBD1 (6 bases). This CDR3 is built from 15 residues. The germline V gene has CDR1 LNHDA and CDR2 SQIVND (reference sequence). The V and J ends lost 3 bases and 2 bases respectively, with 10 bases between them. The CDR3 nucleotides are TGTGCCAGTAGTATCCTAGGGGGTACTAATGAAAAACTGTTTTTT. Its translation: CASSILGGTNEKLFF.

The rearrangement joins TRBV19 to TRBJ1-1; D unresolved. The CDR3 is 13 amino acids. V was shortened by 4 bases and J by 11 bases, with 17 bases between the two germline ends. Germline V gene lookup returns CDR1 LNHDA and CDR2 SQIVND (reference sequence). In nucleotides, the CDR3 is TGTGCCAGTAGTACTGGAGGGCGGGTTAACGCTTTCTTT. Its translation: CASSTGGRVNAFF.

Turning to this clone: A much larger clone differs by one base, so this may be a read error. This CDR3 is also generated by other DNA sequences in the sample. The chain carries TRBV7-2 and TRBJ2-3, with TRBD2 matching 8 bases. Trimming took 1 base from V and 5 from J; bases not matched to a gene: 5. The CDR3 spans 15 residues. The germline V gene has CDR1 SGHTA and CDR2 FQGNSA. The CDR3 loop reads CASSLDGRAVDTQYF. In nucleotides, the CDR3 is TGTGCCAGCAGCTTAGACGGGAGGGCCGTAGATACGCAGTATTTT.

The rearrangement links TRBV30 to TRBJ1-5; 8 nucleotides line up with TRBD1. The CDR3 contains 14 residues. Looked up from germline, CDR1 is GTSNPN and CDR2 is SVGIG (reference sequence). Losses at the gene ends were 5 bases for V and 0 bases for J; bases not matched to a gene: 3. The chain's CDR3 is CAWAGGLSNQPQHF. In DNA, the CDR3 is TGTGCCTGGGCAGGGGGCCTTAGCAATCAGCCCCAGCATTTT.

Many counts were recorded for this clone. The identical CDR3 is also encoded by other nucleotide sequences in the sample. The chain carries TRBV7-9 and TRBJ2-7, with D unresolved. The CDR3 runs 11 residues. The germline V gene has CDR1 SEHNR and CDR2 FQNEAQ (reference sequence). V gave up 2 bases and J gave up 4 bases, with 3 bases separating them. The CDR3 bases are TGTGCCAGCAGCTTAAGATACGAGCAGTACTTC. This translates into CASSLRYEQYF.

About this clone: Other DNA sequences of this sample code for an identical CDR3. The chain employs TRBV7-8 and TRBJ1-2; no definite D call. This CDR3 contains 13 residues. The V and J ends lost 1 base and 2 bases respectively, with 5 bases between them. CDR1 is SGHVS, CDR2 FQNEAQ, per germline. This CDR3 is CASSLDSNYGYTF. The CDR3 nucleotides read TGTGCCAGCAGCTTAGACAGCAACTATGGCTACACCTTC.

The CDR3 sequence is CASSLGLAGGPRTYEQYF. CDR3 sequence (DNA): TGTGCCAGCAGTTTAGGGCTAGCGGGAGGGCCGCGGACCTACGAGCAGTACTTC. The chain links TRBV28 to TRBJ2-7; 12 bases are a match to TRBD2. The CDR3 length is 18 residues. Germline V gives CDR1 MDHEN, CDR2 SYDVKM. The J segment lost 2 bases and the V segment lost 2 bases, leaving 10 bases of the junction unmatched.

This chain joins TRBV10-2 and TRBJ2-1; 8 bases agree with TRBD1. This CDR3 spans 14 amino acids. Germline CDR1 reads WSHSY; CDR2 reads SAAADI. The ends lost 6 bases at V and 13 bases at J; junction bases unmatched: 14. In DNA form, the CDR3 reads TGCGCCAGCAGGATCACAGGGGGAGATGGAGTACAGTTCTTC. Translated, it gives CASRITGGDGVQFF.

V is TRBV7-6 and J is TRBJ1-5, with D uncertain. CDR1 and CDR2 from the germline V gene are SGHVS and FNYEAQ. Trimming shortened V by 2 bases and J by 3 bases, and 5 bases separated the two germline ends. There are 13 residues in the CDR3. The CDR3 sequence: CASSLSDNQPQHF. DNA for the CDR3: TGTGCCAGCAGCTTATCAGACAATCAGCCCCAGCATTTT.

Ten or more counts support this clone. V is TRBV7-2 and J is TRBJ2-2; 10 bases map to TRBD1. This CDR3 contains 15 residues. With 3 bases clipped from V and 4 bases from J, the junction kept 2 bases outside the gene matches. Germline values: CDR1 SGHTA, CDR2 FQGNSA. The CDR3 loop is CASSFRTGGTGELFF. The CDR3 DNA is TGTGCCAGCAGCTTCAGGACAGGGGGCACCGGGGAGCTGTTTTTT. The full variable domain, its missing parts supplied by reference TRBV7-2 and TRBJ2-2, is GAGVSQSPSNKVTEKGKDVELRCDPISGHTALYWYRQSLGQGLEFLIYFQGNSAPDKSGLPSDRFSAERTGGSVSTLTIQRTQQEDSAVYLCASSFRTGGTGELFFGEGSRLTVL.

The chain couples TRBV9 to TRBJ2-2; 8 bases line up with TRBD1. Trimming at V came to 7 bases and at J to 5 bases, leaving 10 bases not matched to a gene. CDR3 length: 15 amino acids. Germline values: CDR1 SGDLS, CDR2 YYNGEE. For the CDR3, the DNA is TGTGCCAGCTCCTGGTCGGACAGGGTTACCGGGGAGCTGTTTTTT. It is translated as CASSWSDRVTGELFF.

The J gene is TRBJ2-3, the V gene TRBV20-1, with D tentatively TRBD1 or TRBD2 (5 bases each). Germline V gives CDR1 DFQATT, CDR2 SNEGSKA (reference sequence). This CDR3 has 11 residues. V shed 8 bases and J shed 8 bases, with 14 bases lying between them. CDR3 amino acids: CSRGDGVTQYF. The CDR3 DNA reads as TGCAGTCGTGGGGACGGGGTTACGCAGTATTTT.

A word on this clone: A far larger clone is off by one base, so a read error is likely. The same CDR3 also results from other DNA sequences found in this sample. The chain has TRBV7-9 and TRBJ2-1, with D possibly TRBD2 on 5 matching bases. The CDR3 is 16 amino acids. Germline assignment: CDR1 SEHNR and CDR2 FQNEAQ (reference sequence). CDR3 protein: CASSLEGAAPYNEQFF. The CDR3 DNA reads TGTGCCAGCAGTTTAGAAGGAGCGGCGCCCTACAATGAGCAGTTCTTC.

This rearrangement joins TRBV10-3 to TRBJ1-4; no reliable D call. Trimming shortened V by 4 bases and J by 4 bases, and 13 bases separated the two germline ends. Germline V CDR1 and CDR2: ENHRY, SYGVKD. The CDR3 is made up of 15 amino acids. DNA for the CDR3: TGTGCCATCAGTGTCAGGCAGGAACATAATGAAAAACTGTTTTTT. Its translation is CAISVRQEHNEKLFF.

CDR3 DNA: TGTGCCAGCAGCCACGGGACACAAATGAACACTGAAGCTTTCTTT. Encoded protein: CASSHGTQMNTEAFF. This chain connects TRBV5-5 to TRBJ1-1; D perhaps matches TRBD1 (6 bases). Germline V CDR1 and CDR2: SGHKS, YYEKEE (reference sequence). This CDR3 contains 15 residues. V was trimmed by 4 bases and J by 0 bases, leaving 13 bases between them.

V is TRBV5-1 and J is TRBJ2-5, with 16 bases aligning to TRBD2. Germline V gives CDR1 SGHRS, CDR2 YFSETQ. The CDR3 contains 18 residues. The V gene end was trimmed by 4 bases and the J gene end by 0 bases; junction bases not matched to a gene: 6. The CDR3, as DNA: TGCGCCAGCAGCGCGGGACTAGCGGGAGGGCCGAACCAAGAGACCCAGTACTTC. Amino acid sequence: CASSAGLAGGPNQETQYF.

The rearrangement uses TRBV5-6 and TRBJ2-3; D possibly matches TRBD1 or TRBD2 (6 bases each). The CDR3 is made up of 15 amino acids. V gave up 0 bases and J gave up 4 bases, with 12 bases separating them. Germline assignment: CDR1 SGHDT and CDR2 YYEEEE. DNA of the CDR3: TGTGCCAGCAGCTTGGTGGGGGGCAGATCAGATACGCAGTATTTT. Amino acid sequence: CASSLVGGRSDTQYF.